A selection of T cell receptor beta chains follows, all from one sample in a study of T cells in Graves' hyperthyroidism and ophthalmopathy. A single record per CDR3 protein comes from TCRdb applying MiXCR to the multiplex PCR reads. This sample has approximately 640,000 distinct CDR3 sequences, with around 15% found just once. Sample: blood. All receptors derive from a woman aged 30 to 39 with Graves' hyperthyroidism. Each CDR3 is given with its conserved first and last residue. The D gene is left open where the match is weak. Part of the rows lack a size; the others show once, few, many or a class for expanded clones.

d_gene,v_gene,abundance,j_gene,CDR3aa,CDR3nt
-,TRBV2,many,TRBJ2-4,CASMRDSAKNIQYF,TGTGCCAGCATGAGGGACTCGGCCAAAAACATTCAGTACTTC
TRBD1,TRBV28,many,TRBJ2-1,CASSPGQEGEQFF,TGTGCCAGCAGTCCCGGACAGGAAGGTGAGCAGTTCTTC
-,TRBV6-2/TRBV6-3,many,TRBJ2-5,CASSFLQWGKETQYF,TGTGCCAGCAGTTTCCTCCAATGGGGGAAAGAGACCCAGTACTTC
TRBD1,TRBV7-3,-,TRBJ2-2,CASRSNSQGSGELFF,TGTGCCAGCAGATCAAACTCACAGGGGTCCGGGGAGCTGTTTTTT
-,TRBV9,-,TRBJ1-1,CASSENPQGEAFF,TGTGCCAGCAGCGAAAACCCACAGGGCGAAGCTTTCTTT
TRBD2,TRBV10-2,once,TRBJ2-3,CASSESGGISDTDTQYF,TGCGCCAGCAGTGAGTCGGGAGGGATTAGTGACACAGATACGCAGTATTTT
-,TRBV15,few,TRBJ1-1,CATSPEPGQSNTEAFF,TGTGCCACCAGCCCCGAGCCGGGACAATCGAACACTGAAGCTTTCTTT
-,TRBV18,-,TRBJ2-1,CASPPPDNEQFF,TGTGCCAGCCCACCACCGGACAATGAGCAGTTCTTC
TRBD2,TRBV12-3/TRBV12-4,many,TRBJ2-1,CASSFVGGLRFF,TGTGCCAGCAGTTTTGTGGGAGGGCTCCGGTTCTTC
-,TRBV5-1,many,TRBJ2-1,CASSYGSYNEQFF,TGTGCCAGCAGTTATGGGTCCTACAATGAGCAGTTCTTC
-,TRBV6-1,many,TRBJ2-2,CASSYRLSTGELFF,TGTGCCAGCAGTTACAGGCTCTCAACCGGGGAGCTGTTTTTT
-,TRBV12-3/TRBV12-4,many,TRBJ2-2,CASSFDRVTGELFF,TGTGCCAGCAGTTTCGATCGTGTTACCGGGGAGCTGTTTTTT
-,TRBV20-1,-,TRBJ1-4,CSARRGQFNEKLFF,TGCAGTGCTAGAAGGGGTCAGTTCAATGAAAAACTGTTTTTT
-,TRBV7-8,many,TRBJ1-1,CASSLSKTSKAFF,TGTGCCAGCAGCTTGAGCAAGACGTCTAAAGCTTTCTTT
-,TRBV19,few,TRBJ2-7,CASSVLYSRDSPYEQYF,TGTGCCAGTAGTGTTTTGTATTCGAGAGACTCACCCTACGAGCAGTACTTC
-,TRBV19,few,TRBJ2-7,CASSIGGTSPYEQYF,TGTGCCAGTAGTATAGGAGGGACATCACCCTACGAGCAGTACTTC
-,TRBV6-2/TRBV6-3,-,TRBJ1-1,CASSYTAQGEAFF,TGTGCCAGCAGTTATACCGCCCAGGGGGAAGCTTTCTTT
-,TRBV6-1,many,TRBJ1-5,CASTEPGGRGNQPQHF,TGTGCCAGCACCGAACCCGGGGGACGGGGCAATCAGCCCCAGCATTTT
-,TRBV6-2/TRBV6-3,-,TRBJ2-7,CASVRRGSYEQYF,TGTGCCAGCGTCCGACGCGGTTCCTACGAGCAGTACTTC
-,TRBV29-1,-,TRBJ2-3,CSASGELGTSTDTQYF,TGCAGCGCCTCTGGGGAGCTCGGGACAAGCACAGATACGCAGTATTTT
-,TRBV5-1,many,TRBJ2-7,CASSLVGGYEQYF,TGTGCCAGCAGCTTAGTTGGCGGATACGAGCAGTACTTC